These 17 T cell receptor beta chains came from one sample sequenced in a study of T cell repertoires in cytomegalovirus infection. TCRdb recomputed calls from the reads with MiXCR, one row per CDR3 protein. This table holds fewer than 350,000 distinct CDR3 sequences, almost 30% found once. What these receptors recognize is not known. The sequenced sample was cultured PBMCs, obtained from culture after CMV antigen stimulation. These receptors originate from a human donor in good health (CMV status not recorded). Some clones in this sample may be carry-over from other donors' samples.

The gene calls are TRBV7-9 and TRBJ1-1; maybe TRBD1 (5 bases). CDR3 length: 14 amino acids. Germline CDR1 and CDR2: SEHNR and FQNEAQ (reference sequence). The V end lost 7 bases, the J end lost 6 bases, and 18 bases lay between the germline ends. The DNA of the CDR3 is TGTGCCAGCAACGATATACTGACGGGACCTGAAGCTTTCTTT. Translated: CASNDILTGPEAFF.

The chain has TRBV20-1 and TRBJ1-5; 7 nucleotides agree with TRBD1. J was trimmed by 1 base and V by 5 bases; bases with no gene match: 11. The CDR3 has 16 residues. The V gene's germline CDR1 is DFQATT and CDR2 SNEGSKA (reference sequence). The CDR3 loop reads CSASTGRVWSNQPQHF. The CDR3, as DNA: TGCAGTGCTTCGACAGGGCGAGTGTGGAGCAATCAGCCCCAGCATTTT.

This clonotype was picked up one time. The rearrangement links TRBV12-3 or TRBV12-4 to TRBJ1-1; TRBD1 matches 9 bases. This CDR3 comprises 12 residues. V lost 3 bases, J lost 10 bases, and 3 bases stayed unmatched. CDR3 nucleotide sequence: TGTGCCAGCAGTTTGGCGGGACAGGGAGCTTTCTTT. As protein: CASSLAGQGAFF.

This clonotype was detected only a few times. The genes are TRBV7-2 and TRBJ2-3; 10 nucleotides match TRBD2. This CDR3 comprises 15 residues. From germline, CDR1 is SGHTA and CDR2 FQGNSA. The J segment lost 8 bases and the V segment lost 2 bases, leaving 7 bases of the junction unmatched. CDR3 in DNA: TGTGCCAGCAGCTTATTTACTAGCGGGAAAGGTACGCAGTATTTT. This codes for CASSLFTSGKGTQYF.

The genes are TRBV23-1 and TRBJ2-7; D unclear. TRBV23-1 falls under the ORF class, with uncertain function. This CDR3 comprises 14 residues. Deletions cut 1 base from V and 3 bases from J, with 10 bases between. CDR3 sequence reads: CASSQLHRYYEQYF. In nucleotides, the CDR3 is TGCGCCAGCAGTCAATTACATCGCTACTACGAGCAGTACTTC.

The chain uses TRBV2 and TRBJ1-5; D call uncertain. The CDR3 sequence is 16 residues long. The germline V gene encodes CDR1 SNHLY and CDR2 FYNNEI. The V and J ends lost 7 bases and 4 bases respectively, with 20 bases between them. DNA for the CDR3: TGTGCCAGCACTCCCGGTCAGGTAGTTTGGAATCAGCCCCAGCATTTT. The encoded protein is CASTPGQVVWNQPQHF.

This clonotype was seen a handful of times. Compared with germline, one end of the junction differs, possibly owing to a read error. The chain is built from TRBV11-2 and TRBJ1-1; D gene unclear. This CDR3 has 13 amino acids. The germline V gene has CDR1 SGHAT and CDR2 FQNNGV. For the CDR3, the DNA is TGTGCCAGCAGCATAGAGATGAACACTGAAGCTTTCTTT. Translation gives CASSIEMNTEAFF.

The chain carries TRBV12-3 or TRBV12-4 and TRBJ1-6; D is unresolved. There are 12 residues in the CDR3. With 3 bases removed from V and 8 bases from J, the gap between germline ends came to 5 bases. In nucleotides, the CDR3 is TGTGCCAGCAGTTTTCAGGATTCACCCCTCCACTTT. Translation: CASSFQDSPLHF.

There are many counts of this clonotype. The chain carries TRBV7-2 and TRBJ2-5; D may be TRBD2 (5 bases). Germline V gives CDR1 SGHTA, CDR2 FQGNSA. The CDR3 loop spans 15 amino acids. V was pared by 3 bases and J by 5 bases, with 16 bases between. Written as DNA, the CDR3 is TGTGCCAGCAGCTTCCGGGGAGAAAGCAGGGAGACCCAGTACTTC. Encoded protein: CASSFRGESRETQYF.

This clonotype was counted between two and nine times. The chain carries TRBV7-3 and TRBJ2-2, with 10 positions matching TRBD1. Germline CDR1 and CDR2: SGHTA and FQGTGA. With 8 bases clipped from V and 4 bases from J, the junction kept 16 bases outside the gene matches. This CDR3 contains 18 residues. The CDR3 spells CASALTGGAFRSTGELFF. DNA of the CDR3: TGTGCCAGCGCCCTGACAGGGGGCGCATTTCGGAGCACCGGGGAGCTGTTTTTT.

The sample holds a few counts of this clonotype. CDR3 loop: CASSEFRQGDGYTF. The CDR3 coding sequence is TGTGCCAGCAGTGAGTTCCGACAGGGTGATGGCTACACCTTC. The chain carries TRBV6-1 and TRBJ1-2; TRBD1 aligns across 7 bases. V lost 3 bases and J lost 6; bases outside the gene matches: 7. Germline assignment: CDR1 MNHNS and CDR2 SASEGT. The CDR3 totals 14 residues.

This clonotype was seen ten or more times. The V and J genes are TRBV11-1 and TRBJ1-2; TRBD1 aligns across 8 bases. The length of the CDR3 is 13 residues. After removal of 6 bases from V and 4 bases from J, the junction contained 4 bases not matched to a gene. CDR1 is SGHAT and CDR2 is FQDESV in the germline V gene (reference sequence). This chain's CDR3 is CASRRGTGYGYTF. CDR3 nucleotide sequence: TGTGCCAGCAGACGGGGGACAGGCTATGGCTACACCTTC.

This chain uses TRBV10-3 with TRBJ2-7; D possibly corresponds to TRBD1 (6 bases). CDR1 is ENHRY and CDR2 is SYGVKD in the germline V gene. The CDR3 length is 16 residues. V was pared by 0 bases and J by 5 bases, with 17 bases between. This CDR3 reads CAISESLPGTTDEQYF. CDR3 in DNA: TGTGCCATCAGTGAGTCGTTGCCCGGGACAACCGACGAGCAGTACTTC.

This clonotype has a count of ten or more. The rearrangement links TRBV12-3 or TRBV12-4 to TRBJ1-1, with D maybe TRBD1 (6 bases). The V end was cut by 5 bases, the J end by 0 bases, with 16 bases between. CDR3 length equals 16 residues. Here the CDR3 reads CASSIGQTFLNTEAFF. The CDR3 DNA sequence: TGTGCCAGCAGTATCGGACAGACTTTCCTGAACACTGAAGCTTTCTTT.

This clonotype was seen more than once but under ten times. The chain employs TRBV20-1 and TRBJ2-7; TRBD1 or TRBD2 may be the D gene (5 bases each). V was pared by 3 bases and J by 3 bases, with 6 bases between. Germline CDR1 is DFQATT and CDR2 is SNEGSKA (reference sequence). The CDR3 is made up of 11 amino acids. CDR3 residues: CSARGDYEQYF. DNA of the CDR3: TGCAGTGCTAGGGGGGACTACGAGCAGTACTTC.

A few counts support this clonotype. This rearrangement joins TRBV11-2 to TRBJ2-1; TRBD2 aligns across 12 bases. CDR3 length: 16 residues. J lost 2 bases, V lost 5 bases, and 4 bases had no gene match. CDR1 is SGHAT and CDR2 is FQNNGV in the germline V gene. The CDR3 DNA reads as TGTGCCAGCAGCCTAGGACTAGCGGGGCCCTACAATGAGCAGTTCTTC. This encodes CASSLGLAGPYNEQFF.

In this sample, this clonotype turned up many times. This chain links TRBV7-2 with TRBJ2-1, with 11 bases that match TRBD2. With 9 bases clipped from V and 6 bases from J, the junction kept 10 bases outside the gene matches. Germline assignment: CDR1 SGHTA and CDR2 FQGNSA. This CDR3 has 15 amino acids. This CDR3 is CASLFSGRAGNEQFF. CDR3 in DNA: TGTGCCAGTCTGTTTAGCGGGAGGGCCGGCAATGAGCAGTTCTTC.